This T cell receptor beta chain was found in a study of STAT5B mutations in CD4+ large granular lymphocyte leukemia. Study conclusions and caveats: Patient CD4-sorted repertoires looked more clonal than healthy CD4+ repertoires, even without putative leukemic clones. Approximately 25% of private leukemic clonotypes occurred rarely in other patients' non-leukemic repertoires.

The germline V gene has CDR1 SGHRS and CDR2 YFSETQ. V dropped 0 bases and J dropped 7; count of bases not matched to a gene: 10. The CDR3 is 16 amino acids. Data came from immunoSEQ multiplex PCR; TCRdb stores just in-frame clones and leaves some out. The sample gives under 50,000 clones, around 82% of which show up once; 0.35% is in the top ten. About this clone: The antigen is unknown.

The source is a human donor in good health. Sequencing input: CD4+ T cells from blood buffy coats. The rearrangement joins TRBV5-1 to TRBJ1-2; 9 positions agree with TRBD1. The CDR3 here is CASSLAPLQGAGGYTF. The CDR3 DNA reads as TGCGCCAGCAGCTTGGCTCCCCTACAGGGGGCGGGTGGCTACACCTTC.